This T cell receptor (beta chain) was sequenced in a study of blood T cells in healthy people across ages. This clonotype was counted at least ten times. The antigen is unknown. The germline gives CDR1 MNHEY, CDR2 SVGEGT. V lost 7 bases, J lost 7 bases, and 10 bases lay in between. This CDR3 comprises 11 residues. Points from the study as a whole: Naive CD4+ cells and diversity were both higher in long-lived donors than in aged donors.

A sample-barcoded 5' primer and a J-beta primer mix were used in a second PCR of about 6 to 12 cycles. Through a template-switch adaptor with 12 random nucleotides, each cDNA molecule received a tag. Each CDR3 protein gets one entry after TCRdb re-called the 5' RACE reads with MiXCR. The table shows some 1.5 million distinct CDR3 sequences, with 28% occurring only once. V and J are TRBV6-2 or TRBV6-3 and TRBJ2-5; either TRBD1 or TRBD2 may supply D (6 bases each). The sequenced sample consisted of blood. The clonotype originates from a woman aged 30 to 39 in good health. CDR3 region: CASNREATQYF. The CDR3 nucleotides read TGTGCCAGCAACAGGGAGGCGACCCAGTACTTC.